Sequencing of this TCR beta chain was carried out in a study of CD8+ T cells in alopecia areata. Overall study results and limits: Relative to normal scalp, lesional scalp, especially alopecia totalis/universalis, showed higher clonality.

The CDR3 runs to 12 residues. The germline V gene encodes CDR1 ENHRY and CDR2 SYGVKD. Unmatched junction bases numbered 4, after V lost 11 bases and J lost 4 bases. The sample's treatment: oral pan-JAK inhibitor, 5-10 mg twice daily. The study team obtained lesional scalp punch biopsies and peripheral blood from alopecia areata patients. As concerns this clone: The target antigen is unknown.

Investigators isolated RNA and reverse transcribed it into cDNA to act as the sequencing template. Produced via immunoSEQ multiplex PCR; TCRdb's table is partial and in-frame only. The sample carries about 150,000 clones, roughly 50% recorded once. The source material was CD8+ T cells sorted from blood, sampled at week 4, from a patient treated with tofacitinib. The TCR originated in a human donor with alopecia areata. The chain combines TRBV10-3 with TRBJ2-1; 8 nucleotides align to TRBD2. The CDR3 bases are TGTGCCGCCGGGGGGGAATACAATGAGCAGTTCTTC. Its translation: CAAGGEYNEQFF.